This entry lists 7 T cell receptor beta chains sequenced from one sample in a study of blood T cell repertoires in COVID-19. Repertoires were generated with immunoSEQ multiplex PCR, while TCRdb's copy carries only in-frame clones and drops some. Here the sample spans around 250,000 clones, around 85% being singletons. The sequenced sample was PBMCs or T cells enriched from blood (not recorded which). Receptor source: a woman aged 45-60 years who had recovered from COVID-19.

The chain combines TRBV5-5 with TRBJ2-1; TRBD1 is a possible D gene (5 bases). Per the germline V gene, CDR1 is SGHKS and CDR2 is YYEKEE (reference sequence). The CDR3 sequence is 13 residues long. V lost 6 bases to trimming and J lost 8 bases, with 15 bases between them. CDR3 amino acids: CASKKSGADEQFF. The CDR3 coding sequence is TGTGCCAGCAAAAAATCTGGGGCCGATGAGCAGTTCTTC.

The count of this clone is one. Different DNA sequences within this sample yield the same CDR3. The chain employs TRBV27 and TRBJ2-7; D is perhaps TRBD2 (6 bases). V shed 6 bases and J shed 0 bases, with 9 bases lying between them. The germline CDR1 and CDR2 sequences are MNHEY and SMNVEV (reference sequence). This CDR3 region has 13 residues. CDR3 DNA: TGTGCCAGCAGCCGGGACTCCTCCTACGAGCAGTACTTC. Its translation is CASSRDSSYEQYF.

The chain recombines TRBV9 with TRBJ2-2, with 8 bases lining up with TRBD2. Unmatched junction bases numbered 12, after V lost 2 bases and J lost 6 bases. CDR3 length equals 17 residues. Germline CDR1 reads SGDLS; CDR2 reads YYNGEE. CDR3 loop: CASSVGEATSAPGELFF. The CDR3 coding sequence is TGTGCCAGCAGCGTTGGGGAGGCGACTAGCGCCCCCGGGGAGCTGTTTTTT.

The chain recombines TRBV19 with TRBJ2-3, with 9 nucleotides matching TRBD2. CDR3 length equals 16 residues. After removal of 3 bases from V and 0 bases from J, the junction contained 4 bases not matched to a gene. The V gene's germline CDR1 is LNHDA and CDR2 SQIVND (reference sequence). CDR3 DNA sequence: TGTGCCAGTAGTATGGGGACTAGCCCTAGCACAGATACGCAGTATTTT. Its translation is CASSMGTSPSTDTQYF.

The J gene is TRBJ2-7, the V gene TRBV27; perhaps TRBD2 as D (5 bases). Germline CDR1 is MNHEY and CDR2 is SMNVEV (reference sequence). CDR3 length equals 12 residues. V was pared by 8 bases and J by 4 bases, with 12 bases between. CDR3 sequence reads: CASGRGKYEQYF. The CDR3 coding sequence is TGTGCCAGCGGGAGAGGCAAGTACGAGCAGTACTTC.

This rearrangement joins TRBV27 to TRBJ1-5; D may be TRBD1 (6 bases). Germline V CDR1 and CDR2: MNHEY, SMNVEV (reference sequence). V gave up 5 bases and J gave up 6 bases, with 14 bases separating them. The CDR3 runs to 14 residues. The CDR3 DNA is TGTGCCAGCAGTATAGGAACAGGGCGTCAGCCCCAGCATTTT. This translates into CASSIGTGRQPQHF.

V gene TRBV6-5 combines with J gene TRBJ2-1; 7 bases fit TRBD2. J lost 14 bases, V lost 4 bases, and 8 bases had no gene match. This CDR3 is 12 amino acids long. Germline V gene lookup returns CDR1 MNHEY and CDR2 SVGAGI. The CDR3 DNA is TGTGCCAGCAGTTCCATCAGCGGGGCGGAGTTCTTC. Translated, it gives CASSSISGAEFF.